The 26 T cell receptor beta chains listed next were all sequenced from one sample in a study of response to subunit inactivated influenza vaccine listed by TCRdb under 2018. Receptor libraries were prepared by RT-PCR. Sequenced on an Illumina HiSeq 2500. Using fastp trimming at Q25 and MiXCR clonotype assembly, TCRdb reanalyzed the public sequencing data and kept in-frame beta chains. Every distinct CDR3 protein forms one entry, paired with its most common genes and DNA. The sample table shows about 780,000 distinct CDR3 sequences, and about 18% are seen once. Of the sample, under 13% is held by the ten largest clones. Sequences were derived from PBMCs from blood, sampled 5 days after vaccination. The receptor source for this set is a man in his forties or fifties who received an inactivated influenza vaccine. Donor details come from another sample of the same person, matched by shared clones.

This clonotype was picked up a small number of times. DNA of the CDR3: TGCGCCAGCAGCCAAGATCGGGGGGACTCGCGAGACGAGCAGTACTTC. This codes for CASSQDRGDSRDEQYF. The chain is built from TRBV4-3 and TRBJ2-7; 7 nucleotides line up with TRBD2. Germline CDR1 reads LGHNA; CDR2 reads YSLEER. The V gene end was trimmed by 0 bases and the J gene end by 5 bases; junction bases not matched to a gene: 10. The length of the CDR3 is 16 residues.

The rearrangement links TRBV5-5 to TRBJ1-2, with a tentative D call TRBD1 (6 bases). The germline V gene has CDR1 SGHKS and CDR2 YYEKEE (reference sequence). The CDR3 sequence is 13 residues long. The V end was cut by 3 bases, the J end by 6 bases, with 12 bases between. This chain's CDR3 is CASSWVTGDGYTF. The CDR3 DNA reads TGTGCCAGCAGCTGGGTGACAGGTGATGGCTACACCTTC.

This chain joins TRBV20-1 and TRBJ2-7; TRBD1 might be the D (5 bases). CDR1 and CDR2 (germline): DFQATT, SNEGSKA (reference sequence). There are 15 residues in the CDR3. V was clipped by 0 bases and J by 1 base, with 13 bases between them. CDR3 DNA sequence: TGCAGTGCTAGAGATCTAAGGGGTGAATCCTACGAGCAGTACTTC. Translation: CSARDLRGESYEQYF.

This clonotype was detected only a few times. The chain employs TRBV20-1 and TRBJ2-5; D not certain. The CDR3 spans 13 residues. Deletions cut 6 bases from V and 5 bases from J, with 16 bases between. CDR1 and CDR2 from the germline V gene are DFQATT and SNEGSKA (reference sequence). CDR3 sequence: CSARSPDGETQYF. CDR3 nucleotides: TGCAGTGCGAGGTCCCCAGACGGGGAGACCCAGTACTTC.

V and J are TRBV4-1 and TRBJ1-6; D may be TRBD1 (6 bases). The germline V and J ends were trimmed by 0 bases and 9 bases, with 21 bases remaining between them. Germline CDR1 is MGHRA and CDR2 is YSYEKL. The length of the CDR3 is 18 residues. The CDR3 bases are TGCGCCAGCAGCCAAGAACCCCCTCAACAGGGATTCAGTTCACCCCTCCACTTT. The encoded protein is CASSQEPPQQGFSSPLHF.

Here the CDR3 reads CASSPLQGANSPLHF. CDR3 nucleotide sequence: TGTGCCAGCTCACCACTGCAGGGGGCGAATTCACCCCTCCACTTT. The chain is built from TRBV18 and TRBJ1-6; 8 bases align to TRBD1. Germline trimming cut 1 base from V and 7 bases from J; bases unmatched to any gene: 3. The germline V gene has CDR1 KGHSH and CDR2 LQKENI. The length of the CDR3 is 15 residues.

This clonotype occurred a few times. The CDR3, as DNA: TGTGCCAGCAGGCAGGGGGGAGAGCAGTACTTC. Amino acids: CASRQGGEQYF. The V call is TRBV21-1, the J call TRBJ2-7; the table names TRBD1, a call not compared with the DNA. TRBV21-1 is flagged as a pseudogene. The CDR3 extends over 11 amino acids.

This clonotype was observed a few times. The chain is built from TRBV20-1 and TRBJ2-7, with 9 bases aligning to TRBD1. Germline V gene lookup returns CDR1 DFQATT and CDR2 SNEGSKA (reference sequence). CDR3 length equals 13 residues. The junction had 3 bases not matched to a gene; V was cut back by 4 bases and J by 2 bases. The CDR3 sequence: CSANRDRAYEQYF. CDR3 in DNA: TGCAGTGCTAACCGGGACAGGGCCTACGAGCAGTACTTC.

The V call is TRBV7-9, the J call TRBJ2-3, with D possibly matching TRBD1 (5 bases). With 5 bases removed from V and 2 bases from J, the gap between germline ends came to 17 bases. CDR1 SEHNR and CDR2 FQNEAQ come from the germline V gene (reference sequence). The CDR3 extends over 16 amino acids. The CDR3: CASSLTNRRYTDTQYF. CDR3 nucleotide sequence: TGTGCCAGCAGCCTAACTAACAGGCGTTACACAGATACGCAGTATTTT.

In this sample, this clonotype turned up a few times. The gene calls are TRBV5-1 and TRBJ2-2, with D maybe TRBD1 (6 bases). The CDR3 sequence is 15 residues long. V lost 2 bases to trimming and J lost 1 base, with 9 bases between them. Germline CDR1 is SGHRS and CDR2 is YFSETQ. CDR3 loop: CASSLTGKNTGELFF. The CDR3 DNA reads TGCGCCAGCAGCTTAACAGGGAAGAACACCGGGGAGCTGTTTTTT.

This clonotype has a handful of counts. The chain recombines TRBV24-1 with TRBJ1-2; a possible D gene is TRBD1 (5 bases). Trimming cost V 9 bases and J 3 bases, with 13 bases left between them. From germline, CDR1 is KGHDR and CDR2 SFDVKD. This CDR3 region has 13 residues. The CDR3 sequence: CATGDGADYGYTF. CDR3 DNA: TGTGCCACCGGGGACGGGGCGGACTATGGCTACACCTTC.

The chain has TRBV14 and TRBJ1-6, with no clear D. V was shortened by 4 bases and J by 9 bases, with 13 bases between the two germline ends. This CDR3 region has 14 residues. Per the germline V gene, CDR1 is SGHDN and CDR2 is FVKESK. CDR3 amino acids: CASSPSWGGSPLHF. The CDR3 nucleotides are TGTGCCAGCAGCCCCAGTTGGGGTGGTTCACCCCTCCACTTT. The variable domain in full, completed from reference TRBV14 and TRBJ1-6, reads EAGVTQFPSHSVIEKGQTVTLRCDPISGHDNLYWYRRVMGKEIKFLLHFVKESKQDESGMPNNRFLAERTGGTYSTLKVQPAELEDSGVYFCASSPSWGGSPLHFGNGTRLTVT.

This clonotype was observed a handful of times. The rearrangement uses TRBV5-4 and TRBJ2-4, with TRBD1 matching over 7 bases. V gave up 0 bases and J gave up 1 base; unmatched junction bases: 4. The CDR3 covers 16 residues. CDR1 and CDR2 from the germline V gene are SGHNT and YYREEE (reference sequence). The CDR3 DNA reads TGTGCCAGCAGCTTGGAGGGGGCGCGGGCCAAAAACATTCAGTACTTC. As protein: CASSLEGARAKNIQYF.

The CDR3, as DNA: TGCAGTGCTAGACCCCCGATGGGATACAGGGGAAGCTCCTACGAGCAGTACTTC. Translation gives CSARPPMGYRGSSYEQYF. The chain recombines TRBV20-1 with TRBJ2-7, with TRBD1 identical over 7 bases. The junction had 16 bases not matched to a gene; V was cut back by 2 bases and J by 0 bases. CDR3 length: 18 amino acids. CDR1 DFQATT and CDR2 SNEGSKA come from the germline V gene (reference sequence).

This chain joins TRBV7-2 and TRBJ2-7, with D perhaps being TRBD1 or TRBD2 (5 bases each). The germline gives CDR1 SGHTA, CDR2 FQGNSA. CDR3 length: 14 residues. V lost 7 bases and J 6 bases, leaving 19 bases between the germline ends. CDR3 nucleotides: TGTGCCAGCACCACCGGGACCACATTTCCCGAGCAGTACTTC. It yields the protein CASTTGTTFPEQYF.

This clonotype was counted a few times. The chain is built from TRBV5-5 and TRBJ2-7; D is unresolved. This CDR3 spans 14 amino acids. Germline CDR1 and CDR2: SGHKS and YYEKEE (reference sequence). Trimming removed 3 bases from V and 2 bases from J, with 12 bases in between. The CDR3 here is CASSYVRATYEQYF. DNA for the CDR3: TGTGCCAGCAGCTACGTCCGAGCGACCTACGAGCAGTACTTC.

This clonotype has a count of ten or more. The chain is built from TRBV5-1 and TRBJ2-7; D is perhaps TRBD1 (6 bases). Germline values: CDR1 SGHRS, CDR2 YFSETQ. V was trimmed by 5 bases and J by 3 bases, leaving 9 bases between them. CDR3 length: 12 amino acids. The CDR3: CASSRDIYEQYF. In DNA, the CDR3 is TGCGCCAGCAGTCGGGACATCTACGAGCAGTACTTC.

The chain carries TRBV4-2 and TRBJ2-1; either TRBD1 or TRBD2 may fit D (5 bases each). Germline-derived CDR1 and CDR2 are LGHNA and YNFKEQ. The CDR3 has 16 residues. The V gene lost 1 base and the J gene lost 4 bases, with 14 bases spanning the gap. In nucleotides, the CDR3 is TGTGCCAGCAGCCAAGTAGTCGGGGCCTTATACAATGAGCAGTTCTTC. It yields the protein CASSQVVGALYNEQFF.

This chain joins TRBV7-2 and TRBJ1-4; D gene uncertain. Germline V lookup: CDR1 SGHTA, CDR2 FQGNSA. This CDR3 is 15 amino acids long. Trimming shortened V by 2 bases and J by 6 bases, and 13 bases separated the two germline ends. The CDR3 reads CASSLFSTRDEKLFF. The CDR3 DNA reads as TGTGCCAGCAGCTTATTCTCGACACGGGATGAAAAACTGTTTTTT.

This clonotype was found a few times. V usage is TRBV7-2 and J usage is TRBJ2-3; 7 positions agree with TRBD2. Germline trimming cut 2 bases from V and 2 bases from J; bases unmatched to any gene: 4. Germline V gene sequence: CDR1 SGHTA, CDR2 FQGNSA. The CDR3 has 15 residues. Written as DNA, the CDR3 is TGTGCCAGCAGCTTACCGGGACTAATCACAGATACGCAGTATTTT. It is translated as CASSLPGLITDTQYF.

The table lists this clonotype with a few counts. The CDR3: CASSQTGTYQETQYF. The DNA of the CDR3 is TGTGCCAGCAGTCAGACCGGGACCTACCAAGAGACCCAGTACTTC. The chain combines TRBV12-3 or TRBV12-4 with TRBJ2-5; possibly TRBD1 or TRBD2 for D (5 bases each). The length of the CDR3 is 15 residues. The V and J ends lost 5 bases and 0 bases respectively, with 13 bases between them.

This clonotype was detected only once. The chain links TRBV28 to TRBJ2-4; tentatively, D is TRBD1 or TRBD2 (6 bases each). V lost 2 bases, J lost 0 bases, and 17 bases lay in between. Germline values: CDR1 MDHEN, CDR2 SYDVKM. CDR3 size: 18 residues. The CDR3 here is CASSLTASGALAKNIQYF. CDR3 coding DNA: TGTGCCAGCAGTTTAACCGCCTCGGGGGCTCTAGCCAAAAACATTCAGTACTTC. Filled out from reference TRBV28 and TRBJ2-4, the complete variable domain reads DVKVTQSSRYLVKRTGEKVFLECVQDMDHENMFWYRQDPGLGLRLIYFSYDVKMKEKGDIPEGYSVSREKKERFSLILESASTNQTSMYLCASSLTASGALAKNIQYFGAGTRLSVL.

This clonotype was counted many times. The chain recombines TRBV29-1 with TRBJ2-7, with TRBD2 matching 7 bases. There are 13 residues in the CDR3. Per germline, CDR1 SQVTM and CDR2 ANQGSEA. Trimming at V came to 0 bases and at J to 3 bases, leaving 2 bases not matched to a gene. CDR3 sequence: CSVEEPGGYEQYF. For the CDR3, the DNA is TGCAGCGTTGAAGAACCGGGAGGCTACGAGCAGTACTTC.

This clonotype was observed at least ten times. The rearrangement uses TRBV4-3 and TRBJ2-5, with 7 bases identical to TRBD1. Germline V gives CDR1 LGHNA, CDR2 YSLEER. The CDR3 is 15 residues long. V lost 4 bases to trimming and J lost 5 bases; unmatched junction nucleotides: 10. CDR3 residues: CASSPQTGLGETQYF. CDR3 coding DNA: TGCGCCAGCAGCCCTCAGACAGGGCTGGGGGAGACCCAGTACTTC.

This clonotype was seen a handful of times. The V gene is TRBV4-1, the J gene TRBJ1-2; 10 positions match TRBD1. Germline CDR1 reads MGHRA; CDR2 reads YSYEKL. The junction had 3 bases not matched to a gene; V was cut back by 5 bases and J by 3 bases. The CDR3 spans 14 residues. The CDR3 loop reads CASSSGQGHYGYTF. For the CDR3, the DNA is TGCGCCAGCAGCTCGGGACAGGGGCACTATGGCTACACCTTC.

This chain joins TRBV2 and TRBJ2-7; D may be TRBD1 or TRBD2 (5 bases each). The germline V and J ends were trimmed by 6 bases and 4 bases, with 10 bases remaining between them. The V gene's germline CDR1 is SNHLY and CDR2 FYNNEI. The CDR3 spans 12 residues. Here the CDR3 DNA reads TGTGCCAGCAGGGGGGTAGGGTACGAGCAGTACTTC. Protein product: CASRGVGYEQYF.